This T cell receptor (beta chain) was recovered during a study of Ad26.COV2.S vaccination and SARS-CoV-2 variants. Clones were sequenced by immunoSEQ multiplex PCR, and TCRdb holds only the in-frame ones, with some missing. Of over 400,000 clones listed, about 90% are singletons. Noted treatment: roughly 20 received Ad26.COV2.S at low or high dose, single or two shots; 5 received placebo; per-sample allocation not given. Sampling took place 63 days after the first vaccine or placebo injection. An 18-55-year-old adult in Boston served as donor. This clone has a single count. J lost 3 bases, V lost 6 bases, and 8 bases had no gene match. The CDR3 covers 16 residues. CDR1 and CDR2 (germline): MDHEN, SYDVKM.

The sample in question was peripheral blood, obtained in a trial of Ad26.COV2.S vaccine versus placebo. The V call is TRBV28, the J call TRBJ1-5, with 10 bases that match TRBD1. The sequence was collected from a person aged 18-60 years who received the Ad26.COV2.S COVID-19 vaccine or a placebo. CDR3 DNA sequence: TGTGCCAGCAGCAAGTTTGACAGGGGGCCCAATCAGCCCCAGCATTTT. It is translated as CASSKFDRGPNQPQHF.